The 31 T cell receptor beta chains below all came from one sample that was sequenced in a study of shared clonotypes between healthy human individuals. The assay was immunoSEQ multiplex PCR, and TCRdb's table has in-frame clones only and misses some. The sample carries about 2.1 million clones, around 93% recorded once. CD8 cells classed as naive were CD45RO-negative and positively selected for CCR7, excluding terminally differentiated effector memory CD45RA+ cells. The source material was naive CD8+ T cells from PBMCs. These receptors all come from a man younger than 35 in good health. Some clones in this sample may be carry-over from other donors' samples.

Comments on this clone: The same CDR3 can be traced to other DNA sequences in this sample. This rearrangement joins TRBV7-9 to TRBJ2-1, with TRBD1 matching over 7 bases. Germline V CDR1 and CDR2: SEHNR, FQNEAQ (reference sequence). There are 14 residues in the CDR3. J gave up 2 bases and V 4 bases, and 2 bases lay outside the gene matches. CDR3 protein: CASSSGGPYNEQFF. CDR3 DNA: TGTGCCAGCAGCTCAGGGGGACCCTACAATGAGCAGTTCTTC.

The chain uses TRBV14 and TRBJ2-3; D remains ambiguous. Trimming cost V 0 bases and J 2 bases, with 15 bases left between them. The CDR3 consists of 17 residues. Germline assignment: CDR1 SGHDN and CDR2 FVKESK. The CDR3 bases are TGTGCCAGCAGCCAAGATAGTAGGTTAGCATTCACAGATACGCAGTATTTT. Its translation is CASSQDSRLAFTDTQYF.

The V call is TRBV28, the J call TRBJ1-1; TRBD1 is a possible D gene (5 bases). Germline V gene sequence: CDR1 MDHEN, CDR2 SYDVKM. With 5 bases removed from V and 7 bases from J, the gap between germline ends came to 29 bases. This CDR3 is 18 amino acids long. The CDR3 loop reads CASSTYFTGPLSTFEAFF. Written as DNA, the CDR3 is TGTGCCAGCAGTACATACTTTACAGGTCCGCTATCTACTTTTGAAGCTTTCTTT.

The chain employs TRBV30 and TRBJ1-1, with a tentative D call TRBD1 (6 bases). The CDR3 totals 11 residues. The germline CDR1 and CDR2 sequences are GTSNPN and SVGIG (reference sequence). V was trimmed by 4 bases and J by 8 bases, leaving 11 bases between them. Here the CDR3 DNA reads TGTGCCTGGAAGACGGACAGCGAAGCTTTCTTT. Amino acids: CAWKTDSEAFF.

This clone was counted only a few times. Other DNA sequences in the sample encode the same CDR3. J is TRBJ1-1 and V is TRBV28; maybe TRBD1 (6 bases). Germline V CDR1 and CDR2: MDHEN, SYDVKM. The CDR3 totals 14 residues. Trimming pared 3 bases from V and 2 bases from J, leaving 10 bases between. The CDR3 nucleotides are TGTGCCAGCAGTTTCGCGGGGGGCAACACTGAAGCTTTCTTT. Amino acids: CASSFAGGNTEAFF.

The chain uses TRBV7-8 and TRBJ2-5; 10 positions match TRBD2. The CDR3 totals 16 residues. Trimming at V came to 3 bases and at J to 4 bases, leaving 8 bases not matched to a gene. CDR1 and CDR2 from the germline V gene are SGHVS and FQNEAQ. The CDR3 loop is CASSFLAGGGGETQYF. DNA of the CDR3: TGTGCCAGCAGCTTTTTAGCGGGAGGCGGTGGAGAGACCCAGTACTTC.

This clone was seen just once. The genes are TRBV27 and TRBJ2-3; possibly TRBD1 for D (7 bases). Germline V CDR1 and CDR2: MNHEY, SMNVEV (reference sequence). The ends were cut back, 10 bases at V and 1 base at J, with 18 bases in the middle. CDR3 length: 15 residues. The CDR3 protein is CATNRGRRGTDTQYF. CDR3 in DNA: TGTGCCACCAACAGGGGCAGGAGGGGCACAGATACGCAGTATTTT.

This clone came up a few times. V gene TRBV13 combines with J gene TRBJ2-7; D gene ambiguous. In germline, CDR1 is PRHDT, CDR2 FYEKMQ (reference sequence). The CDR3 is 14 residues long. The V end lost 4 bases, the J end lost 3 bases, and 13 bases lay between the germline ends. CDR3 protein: CASSSSTFHYEQYF. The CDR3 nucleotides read TGTGCCAGCAGCTCATCGACCTTCCACTACGAGCAGTACTTC.

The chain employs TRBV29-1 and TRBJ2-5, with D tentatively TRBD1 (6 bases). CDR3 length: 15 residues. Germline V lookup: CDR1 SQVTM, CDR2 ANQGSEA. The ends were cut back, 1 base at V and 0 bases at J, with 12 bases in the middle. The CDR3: CSVEGGQGYQETQYF. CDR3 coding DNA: TGCAGCGTTGAAGGAGGCCAGGGGTACCAAGAGACCCAGTACTTC.

The CDR3 DNA sequence: TGTGCCAGCAGTTTATCCCTATATACATACAATGAGCAGTTCTTC. Protein: CASSLSLYTYNEQFF. The chain has TRBV27 and TRBJ2-1; no definite D call. The CDR3 loop spans 15 amino acids. The ends were cut back, 0 bases at V and 4 bases at J, with 10 bases in the middle. The germline V gene encodes CDR1 MNHEY and CDR2 SMNVEV (reference sequence).

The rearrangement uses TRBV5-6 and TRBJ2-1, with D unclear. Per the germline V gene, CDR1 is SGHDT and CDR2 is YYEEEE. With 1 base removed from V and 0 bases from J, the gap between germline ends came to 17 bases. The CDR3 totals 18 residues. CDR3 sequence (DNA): TGTGCCAGCAGCTTGAGATACAGATCAGAGAGCTCCTACAATGAGCAGTTCTTC. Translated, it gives CASSLRYRSESSYNEQFF.

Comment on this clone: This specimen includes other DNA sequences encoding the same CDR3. As DNA, the CDR3 is TGTGCCAGCAGTTTTAGGGACAGGTCCTACGAGCAGTACTTC. This codes for CASSFRDRSYEQYF. The chain employs TRBV27 and TRBJ2-7; 8 bases are shared with TRBD1. Germline V gives CDR1 MNHEY, CDR2 SMNVEV (reference sequence). The CDR3 is made up of 14 amino acids. The ends lost 3 bases at V and 1 base at J; junction bases unmatched: 2.

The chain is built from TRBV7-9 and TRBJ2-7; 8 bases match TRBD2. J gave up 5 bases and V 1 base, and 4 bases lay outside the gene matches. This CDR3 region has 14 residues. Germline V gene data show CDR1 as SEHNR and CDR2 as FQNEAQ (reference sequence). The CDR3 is CASSLVAGMDEQYF. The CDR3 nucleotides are TGTGCCAGCAGCTTAGTAGCGGGGATGGACGAGCAGTACTTC.

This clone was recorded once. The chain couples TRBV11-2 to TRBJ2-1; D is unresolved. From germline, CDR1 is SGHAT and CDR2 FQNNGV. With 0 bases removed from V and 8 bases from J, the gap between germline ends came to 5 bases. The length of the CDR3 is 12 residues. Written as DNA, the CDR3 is TGTGCCAGCAGCTTAGATTGGTATGAGCAGTTCTTC. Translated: CASSLDWYEQFF.

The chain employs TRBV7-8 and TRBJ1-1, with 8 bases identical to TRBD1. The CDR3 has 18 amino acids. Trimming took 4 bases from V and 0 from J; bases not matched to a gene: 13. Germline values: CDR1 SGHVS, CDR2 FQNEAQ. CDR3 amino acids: CASSYPRGQQFMNTEAFF. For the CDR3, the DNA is TGTGCCAGCAGCTACCCCAGGGGGCAGCAGTTCATGAACACTGAAGCTTTCTTT.

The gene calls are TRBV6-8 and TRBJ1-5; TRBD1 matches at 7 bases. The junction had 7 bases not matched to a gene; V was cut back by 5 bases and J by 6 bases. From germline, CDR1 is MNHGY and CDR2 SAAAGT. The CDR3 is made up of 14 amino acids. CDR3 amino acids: CASSGTGASQPQHF. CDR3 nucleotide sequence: TGTGCCAGCAGTGGCACAGGGGCCAGTCAGCCCCAGCATTTT.

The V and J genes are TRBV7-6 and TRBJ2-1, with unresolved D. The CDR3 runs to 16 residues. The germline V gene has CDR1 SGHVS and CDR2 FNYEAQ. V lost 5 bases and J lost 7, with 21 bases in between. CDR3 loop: CASSPGLGGIRNEQFF. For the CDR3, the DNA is TGTGCCAGCAGCCCCGGCCTGGGCGGTATAAGGAATGAGCAGTTCTTC.

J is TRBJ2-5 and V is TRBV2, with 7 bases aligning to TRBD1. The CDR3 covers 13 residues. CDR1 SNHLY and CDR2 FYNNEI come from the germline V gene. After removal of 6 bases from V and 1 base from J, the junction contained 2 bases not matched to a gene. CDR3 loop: CASRRTGQETQYF. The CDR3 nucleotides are TGTGCCAGCAGACGGACAGGCCAAGAGACCCAGTACTTC. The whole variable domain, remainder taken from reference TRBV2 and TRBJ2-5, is EPEVTQTPSHQVTQMGQEVILRCVPISNHLYFYWYRQILGQKVEFLVSFYNNEISEKSEIFDDQFSVERPDGSNFTLKIRSTKLEDSAMYFCASRRTGQETQYFGPGTRLLVL.

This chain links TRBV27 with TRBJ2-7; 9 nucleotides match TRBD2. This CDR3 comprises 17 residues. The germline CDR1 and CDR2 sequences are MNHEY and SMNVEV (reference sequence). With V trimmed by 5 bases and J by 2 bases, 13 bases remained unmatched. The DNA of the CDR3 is TGTGCCAGCAGTCCATCCCCGCCGGGACTAGCCGCCTACGAGCAGTACTTC. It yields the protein CASSPSPPGLAAYEQYF.

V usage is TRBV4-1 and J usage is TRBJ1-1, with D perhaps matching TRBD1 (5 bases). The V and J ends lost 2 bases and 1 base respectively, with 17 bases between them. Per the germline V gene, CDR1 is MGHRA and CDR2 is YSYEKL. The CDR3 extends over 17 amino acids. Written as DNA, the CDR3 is TGCGCCAGCAGCCAAACCATTCTGGGGACGCCGAACACTGAAGCTTTCTTT. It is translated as CASSQTILGTPNTEAFF.

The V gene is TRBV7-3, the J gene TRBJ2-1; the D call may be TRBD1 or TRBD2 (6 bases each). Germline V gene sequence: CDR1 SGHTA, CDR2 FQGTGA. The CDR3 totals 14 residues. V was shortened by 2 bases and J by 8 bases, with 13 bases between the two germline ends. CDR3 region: CASSLVGGPDEQFF. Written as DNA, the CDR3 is TGTGCCAGCAGCTTAGTGGGGGGCCCCGATGAGCAGTTCTTC.

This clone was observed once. The CDR3: CASSYLRADNEQFF. The CDR3 DNA follows: TGTGCCAGCAGTTACTTGCGGGCAGACAATGAGCAGTTCTTC. The V and J genes are TRBV6-5 and TRBJ2-1; TRBD2 might be the D (5 bases). V was clipped by 1 base and J by 5 bases, with 9 bases between them. The CDR3 runs to 14 residues. In germline, CDR1 is MNHEY, CDR2 SVGAGI.

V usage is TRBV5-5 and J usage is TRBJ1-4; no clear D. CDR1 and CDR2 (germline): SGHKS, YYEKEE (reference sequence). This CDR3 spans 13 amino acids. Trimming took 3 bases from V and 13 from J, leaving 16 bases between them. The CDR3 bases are TGTGCCAGCAGCTCTTATTCGCAGGACGTACTGTTTTTT. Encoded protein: CASSSYSQDVLFF.

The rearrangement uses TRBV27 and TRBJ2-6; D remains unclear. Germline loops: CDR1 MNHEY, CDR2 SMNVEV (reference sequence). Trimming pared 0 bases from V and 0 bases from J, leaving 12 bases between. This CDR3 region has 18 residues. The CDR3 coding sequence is TGTGCCAGCAGTTTATCGTATTGGGTGTACTCTGGGGCCAACGTCCTGACTTTC. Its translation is CASSLSYWVYSGANVLTF. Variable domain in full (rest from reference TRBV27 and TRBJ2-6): EAQVTQNPRYLITVTGKKLTVTCSQNMNHEYMSWYRQDPGLGLRQIYYSMNVEVTDKGDVPEGYKVSRKEKRNFPLILESPSPNQTSLYFCASSLSYWVYSGANVLTFGAGSRLTVL.

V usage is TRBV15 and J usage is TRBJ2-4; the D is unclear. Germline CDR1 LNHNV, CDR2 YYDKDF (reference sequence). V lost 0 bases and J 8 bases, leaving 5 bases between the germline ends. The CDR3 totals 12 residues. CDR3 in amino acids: CATSRDKDIQYF. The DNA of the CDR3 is TGTGCCACCAGCAGAGATAAGGACATTCAGTACTTC.

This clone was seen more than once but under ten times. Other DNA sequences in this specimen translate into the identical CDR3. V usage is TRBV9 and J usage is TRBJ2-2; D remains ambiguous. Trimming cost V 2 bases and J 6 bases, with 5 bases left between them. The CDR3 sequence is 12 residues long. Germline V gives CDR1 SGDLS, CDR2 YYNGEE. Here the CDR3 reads CASSVGSGELFF. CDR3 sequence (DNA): TGTGCCAGCAGCGTTGGGTCCGGGGAGCTGTTTTTT.

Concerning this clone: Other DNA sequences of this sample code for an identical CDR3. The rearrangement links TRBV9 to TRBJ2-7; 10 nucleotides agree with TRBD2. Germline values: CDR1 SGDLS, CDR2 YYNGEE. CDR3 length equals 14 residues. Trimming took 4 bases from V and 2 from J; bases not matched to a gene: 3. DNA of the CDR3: TGTGCCAGCAGCCCGAGCGGGAGGGCCTACGAGCAGTACTTC. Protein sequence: CASSPSGRAYEQYF.

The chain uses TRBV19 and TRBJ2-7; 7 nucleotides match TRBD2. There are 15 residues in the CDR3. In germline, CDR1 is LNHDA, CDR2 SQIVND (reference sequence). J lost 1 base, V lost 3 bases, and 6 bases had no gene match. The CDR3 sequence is CASSMGPSGSYEQYF. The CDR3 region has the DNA TGTGCCAGTAGTATGGGTCCTAGCGGTTCCTACGAGCAGTACTTC.

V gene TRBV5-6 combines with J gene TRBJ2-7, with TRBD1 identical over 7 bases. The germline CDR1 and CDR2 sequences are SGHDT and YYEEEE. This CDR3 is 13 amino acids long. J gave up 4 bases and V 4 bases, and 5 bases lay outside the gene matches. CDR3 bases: TGTGCCAGCAGCGAGACAGGGACGTACGAGCAGTACTTC. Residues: CASSETGTYEQYF.

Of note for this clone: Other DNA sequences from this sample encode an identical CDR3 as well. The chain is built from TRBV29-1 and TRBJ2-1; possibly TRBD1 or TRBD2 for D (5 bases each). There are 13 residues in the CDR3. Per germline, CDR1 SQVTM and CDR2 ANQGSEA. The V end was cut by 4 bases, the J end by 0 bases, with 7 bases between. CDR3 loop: CSVVGGSYNEQFF. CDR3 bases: TGCAGCGTTGTTGGGGGCTCCTACAATGAGCAGTTCTTC.

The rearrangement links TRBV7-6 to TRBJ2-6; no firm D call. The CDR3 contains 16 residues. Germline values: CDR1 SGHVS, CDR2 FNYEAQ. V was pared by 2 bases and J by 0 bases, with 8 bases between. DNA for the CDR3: TGTGCCAGCAGCTTACGATCATCCTCTGGGGCCAACGTCCTGACTTTC. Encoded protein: CASSLRSSSGANVLTF.